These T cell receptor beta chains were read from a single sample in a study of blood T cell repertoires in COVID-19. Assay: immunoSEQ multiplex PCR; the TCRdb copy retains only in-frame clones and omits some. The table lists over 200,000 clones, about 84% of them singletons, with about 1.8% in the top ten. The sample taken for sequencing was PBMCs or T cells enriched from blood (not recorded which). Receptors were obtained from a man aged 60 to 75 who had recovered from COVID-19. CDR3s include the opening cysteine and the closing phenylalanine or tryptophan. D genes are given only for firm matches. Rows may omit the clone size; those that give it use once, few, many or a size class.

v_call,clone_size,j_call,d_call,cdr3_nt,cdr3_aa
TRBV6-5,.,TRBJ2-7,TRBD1,TGTGCCAGCGCTCCGGGACAGGGCGTGTACGAGCAGTACTTC,CASAPGQGVYEQYF
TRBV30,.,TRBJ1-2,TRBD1,TGTGCCTGGAGTTCACAGGGGGCACACTATGGCTACACCTTC,CAWSSQGAHYGYTF
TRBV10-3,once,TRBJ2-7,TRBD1,TGTGCCATCAGGGCCGGGACAGGGGGTTACGAGCAGTACTTC,CAIRAGTGGYEQYF
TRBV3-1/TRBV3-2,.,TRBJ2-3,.,TGTGCCAGCAGCCAAACAGGCACAGATACGCAGTATTTT,CASSQTGTDTQYF
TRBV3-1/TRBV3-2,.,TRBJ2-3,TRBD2,TGTGCCAGCAGCCCCTGGACTAGCGGGGGGCAATCCACAGATACGCAGTATTTT,CASSPWTSGGQSTDTQYF
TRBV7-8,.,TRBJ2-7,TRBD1,TGTGCCAGCAGCTTAAGGGACAGGGCCTACGAGCAGTACTTC,CASSLRDRAYEQYF
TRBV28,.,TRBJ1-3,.,TGTGCCAGCAGTCCGGACGGGAGCTCTGGAAACACCATATATTTT,CASSPDGSSGNTIYF
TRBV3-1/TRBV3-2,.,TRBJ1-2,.,TGTGCCAGCAGCCAAGGTTCCTCGGGGTTCGGCGACTATGGCTACACCTTC,CASSQGSSGFGDYGYTF
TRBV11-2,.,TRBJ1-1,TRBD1,TGTGCCAGCAGCCCCGACAGGGGCAAAGTGAACACTGAAGCTTTCTTT,CASSPDRGKVNTEAFF
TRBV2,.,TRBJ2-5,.,TGTGCCAGCAGTGACCCCTTAGAGACCCAGTACTTC,CASSDPLETQYF
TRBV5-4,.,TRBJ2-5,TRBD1,TGTGCCAGCAGCATAGGAAGGACAGGGAAAGAGACCCAGTACTTC,CASSIGRTGKETQYF
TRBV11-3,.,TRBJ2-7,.,TGTGCCAGCAGCTTGGGTACAGGGAGTGGCGAGCAGTACTTC,CASSLGTGSGEQYF
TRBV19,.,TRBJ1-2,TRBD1,TGTGCCAGTAGGAGCCAACGACAGGGGGCGGTTGGCTACACCTTC,CASRSQRQGAVGYTF
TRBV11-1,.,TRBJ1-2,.,TGTGCCAGCAGCGGGGAGCGTGGCTACACCTTC,CASSGERGYTF